Below are 8 T cell receptor beta chains sequenced from a single sample in a study of TIL therapy for anti-PD-1-resistant metastatic lung cancer (dated by TCRdb to the early 2020s). Explained via the paper, the time point label denotes: pre-treatment sample, taken before nivolumab and TIL therapy. TCR beta CDR3 regions were amplified from genomic DNA with the immunoSEQ v3 hsTCRB kit using bias-controlled multiplex PCR. In TCRdb, the immuneACCESS table is reduced to in-frame sequences with V and J assigned. These tables do not hold every clone; where another copy was compared, an unresolved V gene accounts for under half, and the others remain unexplained. Counted in this sample were about 15,000 clones; about 82% of them appeared once. 0.65% to 0.9% of the sample lies in the top ten. The material sequenced was blood, taken at baseline. These receptor sequences come from a person aged 25-80 years with non-small cell lung cancer.

V gene TRBV4-3 combines with J gene TRBJ1-1, with D possibly being TRBD1 (5 bases). Trimming cost V 3 bases and J 6 bases, with 11 bases left between them. Germline V lookup: CDR1 LGHNA, CDR2 YSLEER. The CDR3 sequence is 13 residues long. As DNA, the CDR3 is TGCGCCAGCAGCCATCAGGGTCGCGCTGAAGCTTTCTTT. Amino acids: CASSHQGRAEAFF.

This clone has more than one count but fewer than ten. The rearrangement links TRBV6-1 to TRBJ1-1; D is unresolved. CDR1 and CDR2 from the germline V gene are MNHNS and SASEGT. The CDR3 totals 14 residues. The V gene lost 0 bases and the J gene lost 3 bases, with 8 bases spanning the gap. CDR3 DNA sequence: TGTGCCAGCAGTGAAGCTTGGAGGGACACTGAAGCTTTCTTT. Its translation is CASSEAWRDTEAFF.

The chain links TRBV7-2 to TRBJ2-3; possible D gene TRBD2, 6 bases. Germline CDR1 reads SGHTA; CDR2 reads FQGNSA. Trimming stripped 3 bases from V and 1 base from J, with 11 bases between. This CDR3 spans 15 amino acids. Here the CDR3 reads CASSFRLERTDTQYF. The DNA of the CDR3 is TGTGCCAGCAGCTTCAGACTAGAACGCACAGATACGCAGTATTTT.

The rearrangement uses TRBV7-3 and TRBJ2-3; D unclear. The CDR3 is 12 amino acids. V was shortened by 2 bases and J by 2 bases, with 2 bases between the two germline ends. Germline V gives CDR1 SGHTA, CDR2 FQGTGA. CDR3 nucleotides: TGTGCCAGCAGCTTATCCACAGATACGCAGTATTTT. Translation: CASSLSTDTQYF.

V usage is TRBV7-9 and J usage is TRBJ2-3; TRBD2 aligns across 7 bases. The CDR3 sequence is 16 residues long. V shed 1 base and J 0 bases; nucleotides not matched to a gene: 4. In germline, CDR1 is SEHNR, CDR2 FQNEAQ (reference sequence). CDR3 sequence (DNA): TGTGCCAGCAGCTTAGGGCGGGGGACTAGCACAGATACGCAGTATTTT. This encodes CASSLGRGTSTDTQYF.

The V and J genes are TRBV6-5 and TRBJ1-2, with D possibly TRBD1 on 6 matching bases. Deletions cut 4 bases from V and 7 bases from J, with 16 bases between. Germline V lookup: CDR1 MNHEY, CDR2 SVGAGI. The CDR3 runs to 14 residues. CDR3 loop: CASSLGGGRTGYTF. In DNA form, the CDR3 reads TGTGCCAGCAGTTTGGGTGGGGGGCGGACTGGCTACACCTTC.

The CDR3 DNA sequence: TGTGCCAGCAGCTTAATCGGGGGGCGCGACAATGAGCAGTTCTTC. Translating it yields CASSLIGGRDNEQFF. The chain recombines TRBV7-3 with TRBJ2-1; tentative D call: TRBD2 (7 bases). This CDR3 is 15 amino acids long. Germline CDR1 reads SGHTA; CDR2 reads FQGTGA. V gave up 1 base and J gave up 5 bases, with 12 bases separating them.

V is TRBV7-9 and J is TRBJ1-4, with a weak D call TRBD1 (5 bases). From germline, CDR1 is SEHNR and CDR2 FQNEAQ (reference sequence). The CDR3 is 17 amino acids. Trimming cost V 2 bases and J 2 bases, with 15 bases left between them. In DNA, the CDR3 is TGTGCCAGCAGCTTATGGGGCCCCGGGGGGACTAATGAAAAACTGTTTTTT. It specifies CASSLWGPGGTNEKLFF.